This entry lists 9 T cell receptor beta chains sequenced from one sample in a study of blood T cell repertoires in COVID-19. The method was immunoSEQ multiplex PCR; TCRdb's version includes in-frame clones alone and lacks a portion of them. The repertoire holds about 410,000 clones, with about nine tenths as singletons. Material: PBMCs or T cells enriched from blood (not recorded which). All receptors derive from a woman aged 30 to 39 who had recovered from COVID-19.

The chain recombines TRBV28 with TRBJ2-2; D is possibly TRBD1 (5 bases). The CDR3 totals 15 residues. CDR1 and CDR2 (germline): MDHEN, SYDVKM. Trimming left V 3 bases short and J 1 base short, with 9 bases between. The CDR3 sequence: CASSLVQVNTGELFF. CDR3 nucleotide sequence: TGTGCCAGCAGTTTGGTACAGGTGAACACCGGGGAGCTGTTTTTT.

The chain carries TRBV13 and TRBJ2-3; 8 bases line up with TRBD2. Germline V gene sequence: CDR1 PRHDT, CDR2 FYEKMQ (reference sequence). The CDR3 has 18 amino acids. The V segment lost 5 bases and the J segment 5 bases; nucleotides outside the gene matches: 18. This CDR3 is CASSPPGGRDRLRDTQYF. The DNA of the CDR3 is TGTGCCAGCAGCCCCCCGGGGGGGAGGGACCGACTACGAGATACGCAGTATTTT.

The chain recombines TRBV7-2 with TRBJ2-5, with D tentatively TRBD2 (6 bases). V was trimmed by 6 bases and J by 5 bases, leaving 22 bases between them. Germline values: CDR1 SGHTA, CDR2 FQGNSA. The CDR3 spans 16 residues. The CDR3 DNA sequence: TGTGCCAGCAGGGAAGGACCGGGGCGCCGGGGGGAGACCCAGTACTTC. It is translated as CASREGPGRRGETQYF.

The chain joins TRBV6-2 or TRBV6-3 to TRBJ2-7; D remains ambiguous. CDR1 MNHEY and CDR2 SVGEGT come from the germline V gene. This CDR3 is built from 16 residues. The germline V and J ends were trimmed by 3 bases and 0 bases, with 15 bases remaining between them. DNA of the CDR3: TGTGCCAGCAGTTATGGTTATCGCGGTTACTCCTACGAGCAGTACTTC. Its translation: CASSYGYRGYSYEQYF.

The chain couples TRBV7-9 to TRBJ1-4; D unresolved. The CDR3 sequence is 14 residues long. V gave up 3 bases and J gave up 8 bases, with 13 bases separating them. Germline loops: CDR1 SEHNR, CDR2 FQNEAQ (reference sequence). In DNA form, the CDR3 reads TGTGCCAGCAGCTTGGAAGGAGGGCAAGAAAAACTGTTTTTT. It translates to CASSLEGGQEKLFF.

V is TRBV6-5 and J is TRBJ2-7, with D maybe TRBD2 (7 bases). The CDR3 has 16 residues. V was pared by 0 bases and J by 2 bases, with 14 bases between. CDR1 is MNHEY and CDR2 is SVGAGI in the germline V gene. The DNA for the CDR3 is TGTGCCAGCAGTTACTCAGGGGGGGCCATCACCTACGAGCAGTACTTC. This gives the protein CASSYSGGAITYEQYF.

The chain uses TRBV5-4 and TRBJ2-2, with TRBD2 matching 15 bases. V was clipped by 3 bases and J by 6 bases; unmatched bases: 9. This CDR3 is 18 amino acids long. Per germline, CDR1 SGHNT and CDR2 YYREEE (reference sequence). CDR3 in DNA: TGTGCCAGCAGCTCGGGACTAGCGGGAGGAAGAGGGGCCGGGGAGCTGTTTTTT. It codes for CASSSGLAGGRGAGELFF.

This chain joins TRBV10-3 and TRBJ1-2, with TRBD1 matching 8 bases. CDR3 size: 11 residues. The germline V gene has CDR1 ENHRY and CDR2 SYGVKD. With 8 bases clipped from V and 8 bases from J, the junction kept 4 bases outside the gene matches. CDR3 region: CAIDRGSGYTF. For the CDR3, the DNA is TGTGCCATCGACAGGGGCTCCGGCTACACCTTC.

The chain combines TRBV19 with TRBJ1-1; D may be TRBD1 (5 bases). Trimming pared 7 bases from V and 4 bases from J, leaving 13 bases between. Germline assignment: CDR1 LNHDA and CDR2 SQIVND (reference sequence). The CDR3 totals 13 residues. CDR3 sequence reads: CASIERQTTEAFF. CDR3 coding DNA: TGTGCCAGTATCGAAAGACAGACCACTGAAGCTTTCTTT.